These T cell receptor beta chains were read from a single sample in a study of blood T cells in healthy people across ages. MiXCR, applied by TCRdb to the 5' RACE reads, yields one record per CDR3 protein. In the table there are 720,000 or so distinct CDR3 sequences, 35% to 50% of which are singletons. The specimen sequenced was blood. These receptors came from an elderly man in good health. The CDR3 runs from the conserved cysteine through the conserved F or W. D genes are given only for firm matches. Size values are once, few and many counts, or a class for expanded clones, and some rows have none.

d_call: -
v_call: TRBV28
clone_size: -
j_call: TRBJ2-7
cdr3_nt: TGTGCCGGTCAGGGAAGGGGGTACTACGAGCAGTACTTC
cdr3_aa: CAGQGRGYYEQYF

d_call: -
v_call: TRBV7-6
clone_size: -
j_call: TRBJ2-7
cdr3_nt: TGTGCCAGCAGCTTAGAGTCGGCAGGGAGCTACGAGCAGTACTTC
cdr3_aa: CASSLESAGSYEQYF

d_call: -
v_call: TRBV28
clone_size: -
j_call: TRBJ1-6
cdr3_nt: TGTGCCAGCAGTTTATTTGGACAGTTAAATAATTCACCCCTCCACTTT
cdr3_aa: CASSLFGQLNNSPLHF

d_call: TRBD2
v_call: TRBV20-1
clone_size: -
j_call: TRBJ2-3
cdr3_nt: TGCAGTGCTAGAGATGTCGGGACTAGCGGGAGGGAAACGCAGTATTTT
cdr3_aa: CSARDVGTSGRETQYF

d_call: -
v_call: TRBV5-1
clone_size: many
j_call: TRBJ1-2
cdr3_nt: TGCGCCAGCAGCTTGGAAGGCGATAACTATGGCTACACCTTC
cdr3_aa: CASSLEGDNYGYTF

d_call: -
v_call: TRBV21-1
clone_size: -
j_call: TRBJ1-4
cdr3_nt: TGTGCCTGCAGCCCACGGATAGATGACGCTAATGAAAAACTGTTTTTT
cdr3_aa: CACSPRIDDANEKLFF

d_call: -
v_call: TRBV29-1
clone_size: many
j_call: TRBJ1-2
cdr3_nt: TGCAGCGTTGAGGTTGCTGGTGCCGTGGGTAGCGGCTACACCTTC
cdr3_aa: CSVEVAGAVGSGYTF

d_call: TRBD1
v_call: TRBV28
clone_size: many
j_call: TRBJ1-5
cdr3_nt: TGTGCCAGCAACCCGGGACAGGTAAATCAGCCCCAGCATTTT
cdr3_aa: CASNPGQVNQPQHF

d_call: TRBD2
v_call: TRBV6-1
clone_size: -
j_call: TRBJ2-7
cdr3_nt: TGTGCCAGCAGGTTGTTTCCTAGCGGGGGGCCAAAAACCTACGAGCAGTACTTC
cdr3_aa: CASRLFPSGGPKTYEQYF

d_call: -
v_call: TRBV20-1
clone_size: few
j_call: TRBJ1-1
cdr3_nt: TGCAGTGCTCCTAAGCCCGACGGATCGAACACTGAAGCTTTCTTT
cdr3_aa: CSAPKPDGSNTEAFF

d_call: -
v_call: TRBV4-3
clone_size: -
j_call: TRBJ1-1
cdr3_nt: TGCGCCAGCAGCCAGGATGGGGGAGGGACTGAAGCTTTCTTT
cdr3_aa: CASSQDGGGTEAFF

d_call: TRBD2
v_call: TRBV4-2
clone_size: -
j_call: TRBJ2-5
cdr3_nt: TGTGCCAGCAGCCACGGGACTAGCGGGAGCGTGCAAGAGACCCAGTACTTC
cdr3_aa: CASSHGTSGSVQETQYF

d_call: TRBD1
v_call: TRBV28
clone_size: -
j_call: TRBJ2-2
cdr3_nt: TGTGCCAGTTTGACAGGGGGCAATACCGGGGAGCTGTTTTTT
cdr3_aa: CASLTGGNTGELFF

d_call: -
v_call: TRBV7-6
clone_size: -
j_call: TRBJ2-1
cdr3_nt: TGTGCCAGCAGCTTATATGAGGGTGGCAATGAGCAGTTCTTC
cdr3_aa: CASSLYEGGNEQFF

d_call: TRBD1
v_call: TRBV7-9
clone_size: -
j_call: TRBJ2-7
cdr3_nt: TGTGCCAGCAGCCAACAAGCCGGGACAGGGGGCGGCGAGCAGTACTTC
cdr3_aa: CASSQQAGTGGGEQYF

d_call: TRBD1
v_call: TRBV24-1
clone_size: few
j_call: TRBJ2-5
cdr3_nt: TGTGCCACCAGCCCGGGCAGGGGGCTTGAGACCCAGTACTTC
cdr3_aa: CATSPGRGLETQYF

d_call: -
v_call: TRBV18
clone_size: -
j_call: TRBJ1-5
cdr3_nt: TGTGCCAGCTCACCACCCGGGGGAAATCAGCCCCAGCATTTT
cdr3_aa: CASSPPGGNQPQHF

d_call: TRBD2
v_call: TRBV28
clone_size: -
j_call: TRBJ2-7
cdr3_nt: TGTGCCAGCGTTGCGGGAGGGCCGGCCTGGGAGCAGTACTTC
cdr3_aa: CASVAGGPAWEQYF

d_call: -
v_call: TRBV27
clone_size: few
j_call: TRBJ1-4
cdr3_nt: TGTGCCAGCAGTTTAGGCAGGGGAGGGGAAAAACTGTTTTTT
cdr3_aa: CASSLGRGGEKLFF

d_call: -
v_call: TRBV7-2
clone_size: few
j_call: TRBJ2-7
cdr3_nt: TGTGCCAGCAGCTTAGCCGCCATAGATAGAGGCTACGAGCAGTACTTC
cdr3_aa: CASSLAAIDRGYEQYF

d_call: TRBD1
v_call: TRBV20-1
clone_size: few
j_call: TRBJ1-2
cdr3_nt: TGCAGTGCTAGACGTACCGGGACAGACTATGGCTACACCTTC
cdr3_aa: CSARRTGTDYGYTF

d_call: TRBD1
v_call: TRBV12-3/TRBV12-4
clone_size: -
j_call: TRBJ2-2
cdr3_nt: TGTGCCAGCAGTCGGACAGGGGTCACCGGGGAGCTGTTTTTT
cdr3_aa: CASSRTGVTGELFF